The TCR beta chain under discussion was sequenced for a study of T-cell memory formation after mild COVID-19. Overall study: There were largely donor-specific TCR clusters.

CDR3 length equals 14 residues. The V and J ends lost 8 bases and 6 bases respectively, with 16 bases between them. Per the germline V gene, CDR1 is MDHEN and CDR2 is SYDVKM. TCRdb re-analysed the 5' RACE reads in MiXCR, keeping a single row per CDR3 protein. The sample has about 88,000 distinct CDR3 sequences; approximately 25% are singletons. This clonotype has a handful of counts. The rearrangement uses TRBV28 and TRBJ2-2; possibly TRBD2 for D (5 bases). The sequence derives from a man aged 18 to 30 who had mild COVID-19 (a few samples of this study predate the infection). Cell type and time point are not known. Sequencing was done on a sample of PBMCs or a T cell subset sorted from them (not recorded which). The CDR3 region is CASAGVGVSGELFF. DNA of the CDR3: TGTGCCAGCGCCGGAGTCGGGGTATCCGGGGAGCTGTTTTTT.